The rows below give T cell receptor beta chains drawn from one sample of a study of Graves' ophthalmopathy and Graves' hyperthyroidism. TCRdb re-called the multiplex PCR reads with MiXCR, one entry per CDR3 protein. The sample holds around 51,000 distinct CDR3 sequences, 50% seen once. Sequencing input: peripheral blood. All receptors come from an adult man with Graves' ophthalmopathy. CDR3s include the opening cysteine and the closing phenylalanine or tryptophan. D genes are given only for firm matches. Size is stated for part of the rows, as once, few or many counts, or as a class when the clone is expanded.

TRBJ1-1,TRBV27,few,TRBD1,TGTGCCAGCAGTCCAGGGACAGGGGTTGGTGGGACTGAAGCTTTCTTT,CASSPGTGVGGTEAFF
TRBJ2-7,TRBV7-9,NA,NA,TGTGCCAGCGGCCAAAGCGACTACGAGCAGTACTTC,CASGQSDYEQYF
TRBJ1-2,TRBV7-6,few,NA,TGTGCCAGCAGCTTAGCGCCGGGGGGTGGCTACACCTTC,CASSLAPGGGYTF
TRBJ1-6,TRBV2,medium-sized,TRBD1,TGTGCCAGCGACAGGGATAGCAGCTCCTATAATTCACCCCTCCACTTT,CASDRDSSSYNSPLHF
TRBJ2-1,TRBV6-2/TRBV6-3,NA,NA,TGTGCCAGCACCATCAGCAGGGGGGCGAGTAGTGAGCAGTTCTTC,CASTISRGASSEQFF
TRBJ1-2,TRBV20-1,few,NA,TGCAGTGCTCCCACGAGTGGGTATGGCTACACCTTC,CSAPTSGYGYTF
TRBJ2-3,TRBV7-2,NA,NA,TGTGCCAGCAGCTTCCCGTTGGATACGCAGTATTTT,CASSFPLDTQYF
TRBJ1-6,TRBV6-4,NA,NA,TGTGCCAGCAGTGACTCGGGTGGACCCCTCCACTTT,CASSDSGGPLHF
TRBJ2-2,TRBV15,many,TRBD1,TGTGCCACCAGCAGCGACAGGGGGCTGACCGGGGAGCTGTTTTTT,CATSSDRGLTGELFF
TRBJ2-5,TRBV15,few,NA,TGTGCCACCAGCAGAGATTATGCGGAGACCCAGTACTTC,CATSRDYAETQYF
TRBJ2-1,TRBV5-6,many,TRBD1,TGTGCCAGCAGCTTGGGTCTAACAGGGGCGACTGAGCAGTTCTTC,CASSLGLTGATEQFF
TRBJ2-7,TRBV5-1,many,NA,TGCGCCAGCAGAGAGGCAGGGACCCTCTACGAGCAGTACTTC,CASREAGTLYEQYF
TRBJ2-5,TRBV25-1,many,TRBD2,TGTGCCAGCAGTGAATTTCGGACTAGCGGGGGACCCTGGCACTTC,CASSEFRTSGGPWHF
TRBJ2-7,TRBV9,medium-sized,TRBD1,TGTGCCAGCAGCGTGACAGGGGAGACCTACGAGCAGTACTTC,CASSVTGETYEQYF
TRBJ1-2,TRBV3-1,many,NA,TGTGCCAGCAGCCTATTTTATCCAGGGGTTATTGGCTACACCTTC,CASSLFYPGVIGYTF
TRBJ2-7,TRBV20-1,once,TRBD2,TGCAGTGTGATCGGGACTAGCGACTACGAGCAGTACTTC,CSVIGTSDYEQYF
TRBJ2-5,TRBV2,many,NA,TGTGCCAGCATCAGGGGGGTAAACTCTGAGACCCAGTACTTC,CASIRGVNSETQYF
TRBJ1-1,TRBV20-1,NA,NA,TGCAGTGCTCGGCCGGGCTACTCTGAAGCTTTCTTT,CSARPGYSEAFF
TRBJ1-1,TRBV9,once,NA,NA,CASSVGIGTEASF
TRBJ2-1,TRBV7-9,NA,TRBD2,TGTGCCAGCAGCCGGAGTAGCGGGAGTGGGAATGAGCAGTTCTTC,CASSRSSGSGNEQFF
TRBJ2-7,TRBV20-1,many,NA,TGCAGTGCCGGAACAGGGGGGGCCTACGAGCAGTACTTC,CSAGTGGAYEQYF
TRBJ2-1,TRBV7-9,NA,NA,TGTGCCAGCAGCTTAGGAGTGGGGTACAATGAGCAGTTCTTC,CASSLGVGYNEQFF
TRBJ2-6,TRBV24-1,NA,NA,TGTGCCACCAGTGCCGGGGTAGGAACTGAAGCTTTC,CATSAGVGTEAF
TRBJ1-1,TRBV7-2,few,NA,TGTGCCAGCAGAGTTATGGTTGGGGGTTACACTGAAGCTTTCTTT,CASRVMVGGYTEAFF
TRBJ2-3,TRBV7-3,NA,TRBD2,TGTGCCAGCAGCCCAGTAGCGGGAGGGACAGATACGCAGTATTTT,CASSPVAGGTDTQYF
TRBJ1-2,TRBV13,many,NA,TGTGCCAGCAGCTTTCTTTCTCGGGATAACTATGGCTACACCTTC,CASSFLSRDNYGYTF
TRBJ1-2,TRBV4-2,many,NA,TGTGCCAGCAGCCTTACAGGGAACTATGGCTACACCTTC,CASSLTGNYGYTF
TRBJ2-5,TRBV5-6,many,NA,TGTGCCAGCAGCTTGGGATTCTCTACATCACAAGAGACCCAGTACTTC,CASSLGFSTSQETQYF
TRBJ2-3,TRBV24-1,many,NA,TGTGCCACCGGGACCCCCGGGGCGGATACGCAGTATTTT,CATGTPGADTQYF
TRBJ1-2,TRBV11-2,NA,NA,TGTGCCAGCAGCCCGACAGGCTACTATGGCTACACCTTC,CASSPTGYYGYTF
TRBJ1-6,TRBV20-1,once,NA,TGCAGTGCTAGGGGTACCTCACCCCTCCACTTT,CSARGTSPLHF
TRBJ2-2,TRBV7-2,few,NA,TGTGTGAAGGCGAACACCGGGGAGCTGTTTTTT,CVKANTGELFF
TRBJ2-2,TRBV20-1,many,TRBD2,TGCAGTGCTATTCCGTTGTCGGGAGGGCTCAACACCGGGGAGCTGTTTTTT,CSAIPLSGGLNTGELFF
TRBJ2-7,TRBV14,many,TRBD1,TGTGCCAGCAGCGATGGACAGGGGGCCTACGAGCAGTACTTC,CASSDGQGAYEQYF
TRBJ1-3,TRBV5-5,NA,NA,TGTGCCAGCAGCTATCAGGGGTGGGGAAACACCATATATTTT,CASSYQGWGNTIYF
TRBJ2-1,TRBV20-1,NA,NA,TGCAGTGCTAGAGATGGTTCGGGGGACAATGAGCAGTTCTTC,CSARDGSGDNEQFF